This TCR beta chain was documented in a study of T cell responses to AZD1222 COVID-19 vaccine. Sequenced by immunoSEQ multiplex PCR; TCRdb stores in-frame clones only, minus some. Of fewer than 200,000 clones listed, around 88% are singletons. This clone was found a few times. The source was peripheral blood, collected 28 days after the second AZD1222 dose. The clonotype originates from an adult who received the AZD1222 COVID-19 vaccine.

The CDR3 region has the DNA TGCGCCAGCAGCTTACAGGGTGACTATGGCTACACCTTC. As protein: CASSLQGDYGYTF. The V call is TRBV5-1, the J call TRBJ1-2, with D possibly being TRBD1 (6 bases). V lost 2 bases to trimming and J lost 3 bases, with 8 bases between them. The CDR3 runs to 13 residues. The germline V gene has CDR1 SGHRS and CDR2 YFSETQ. Drawing the rest from reference TRBV5-1 and TRBJ1-2, the complete variable domain is KAGVTQTPRYLIKTRGQQVTLSCSPISGHRSVSWYQQTPGQGLQFLFEYFSETQRNKGNFPGRFSGRQFSNSRSEMNVSTLELGDSALYLCASSLQGDYGYTFGSGTRLTVV.